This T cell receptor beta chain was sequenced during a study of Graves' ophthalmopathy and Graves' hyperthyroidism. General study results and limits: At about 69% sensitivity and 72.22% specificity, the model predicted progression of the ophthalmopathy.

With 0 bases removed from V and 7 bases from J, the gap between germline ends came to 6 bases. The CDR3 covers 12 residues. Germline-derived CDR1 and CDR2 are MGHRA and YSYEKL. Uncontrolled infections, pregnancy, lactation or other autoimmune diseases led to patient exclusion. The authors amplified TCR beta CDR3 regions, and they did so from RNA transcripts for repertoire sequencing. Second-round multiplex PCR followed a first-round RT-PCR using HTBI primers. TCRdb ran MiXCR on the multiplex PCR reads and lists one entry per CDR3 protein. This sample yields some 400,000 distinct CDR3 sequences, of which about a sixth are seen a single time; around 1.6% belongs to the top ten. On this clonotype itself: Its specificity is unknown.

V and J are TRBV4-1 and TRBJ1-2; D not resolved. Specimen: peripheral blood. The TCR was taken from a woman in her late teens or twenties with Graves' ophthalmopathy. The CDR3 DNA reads TGCGCCAGCAGCCAAGAATGGGGTGGCTACACCTTC. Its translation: CASSQEWGGYTF.